This TCR beta chain was observed in a study of high-grade serous ovarian cancer treatment subgroups. For the study at large: Samples averaged 14,192 reads and over 6,000 unique TCR beta rearrangements. Study results and limitations: Same-patient tumor repertoires overlapped at about 0.11 to 0.85; different patients barely overlapped. Only CDR3 was analyzed; CDR1 and CDR2 were not. Spatial context was lost because tumors were sequenced in bulk.

As for this clone: Its target is not known.

The ends were cut back, 8 bases at V and 2 bases at J, with 7 bases in the middle. Germline V gene sequence: CDR1 MDHEN, CDR2 SYDVKM. The CDR3 loop spans 13 amino acids. Tumor samples were taken before definitive surgery or chemotherapy. TCRdb's table, derived via immunoSEQ multiplex PCR, lists solely in-frame clones and lacks some. This sample carries 4,500 or so clones, around 70% of them seen once, and the ten largest clones take roughly 10%. The V gene is TRBV28, the J gene TRBJ1-6; D ambiguous. Specimen: tumor tissue. The receptor's source is a human donor with high-grade serous ovarian cancer. The chain's CDR3 is CASSLPYNSPLHF. As DNA, the CDR3 is TGTGCCAGCTCCCTCCCCTATAATTCACCCCTCCACTTT.